A selection of T cell receptor beta chains follows, all from one sample in a study of T cell repertoires in cytomegalovirus infection. No antigens are known for them. TCRdb ran MiXCR on the reads and lists one entry per CDR3 protein. The table has a few hundred thousand distinct CDR3 sequences, about a third seen once. The sequencing used cultured PBMCs, collected from culture after CMV antigen stimulation. These receptors were taken from a human donor in good health (CMV status not recorded). Some clones in this sample may be carry-over from other donors' samples. CDR3s include the opening cysteine and the closing phenylalanine or tryptophan.

V	J	CDR3
TRBV7-2	TRBJ2-1	CASSSTGGGGYEQFF
TRBV6-2/TRBV6-3	TRBJ1-2	CASSFPGTGSLDGYTF
TRBV28	TRBJ2-5	CASSPPRDASATQYF
TRBV7-2	TRBJ2-5	CASSLRLDQYF
TRBV20-1	TRBJ2-5	CSAIAGERETQYF
TRBV6-5	TRBJ2-3	CASSYSTGPGDTQYF
TRBV6-4	TRBJ1-2	CASSDSQGLRGYTF
TRBV12-3/TRBV12-4	TRBJ1-6	CASSLLTGVAYNSPLHF
TRBV20-1	TRBJ2-7	CSAGGGGTGGEDEQYF
TRBV12-3/TRBV12-4	TRBJ2-1	CASSFGSGRASYNEQFF
TRBV7-2	TRBJ2-7	CASSLDPPGAGGSYEQYF
TRBV2	TRBJ2-1	CATFPGTSVNEQFF
TRBV7-8	TRBJ1-1	CASSLENRGAFF
TRBV19	TRBJ1-1	CASNQGKNTEAFF
TRBV5-1	TRBJ2-3	CASSVNIRASTDTQYF
TRBV7-2	TRBJ2-4	CASSSGQGANIQYF
TRBV6-6	TRBJ2-7	CASSTTSGSYEQYF
TRBV5-6	TRBJ1-4	CASSRGTALQEKLFF
TRBV28	TRBJ2-5	CASSWARGQETQYF
TRBV20-1	TRBJ2-5	CSAMGGDQETQYF
TRBV11-3	TRBJ2-1	CASSLDEARYNEQFF
TRBV11-3	TRBJ1-1	CASSLVWGAEAFF
TRBV10-3	TRBJ2-2	CAISVLTGTGELFF
TRBV6-8	TRBJ2-5	CASGWETQYF
TRBV6-2/TRBV6-3	TRBJ2-7	CASKPGDRKYEQYF
TRBV6-5	TRBJ2-1	CASSFRGLAGANEQFF
TRBV7-2	TRBJ2-7	CASSLFSGGSSYEQYF
TRBV27	TRBJ1-2	CARSLAENYGYTF
TRBV29-1	TRBJ2-5	CSPTRAVQIQRDLQETQYF